This T cell receptor beta chain was identified in a study of T cell changes during pregnancy in multiple sclerosis. The protocol was immunoSEQ multiplex PCR, while the TCRdb copy is restricted to in-frame clones and leaves out a portion. The sample lists some 87,000 clones; 90% to 95% were seen once. CDR1 SGHTA and CDR2 FQGNSA come from the germline V gene. The CDR3 covers 17 residues. V trimming: 4 bases; J trimming: 4 bases; junction bases outside the gene matches: 8. The receptor was derived from a female donor with multiple sclerosis, enrolled in a pregnancy study. J is TRBJ2-2 and V is TRBV7-2; 11 bases fit TRBD2. The sequences come from peripheral blood, collected in the second trimester of pregnancy. This CDR3 reads CASSSRTSGRGTGELFF. The CDR3 nucleotides are TGTGCCAGCAGCTCCAGGACTAGCGGGCGAGGCACCGGGGAGCTGTTTTTT. Drawing the rest from reference TRBV7-2 and TRBJ2-2, the complete variable domain is GAGVSQSPSNKVTEKGKDVELRCDPISGHTALYWYRQSLGQGLEFLIYFQGNSAPDKSGLPSDRFSAERTGGSVSTLTIQRTQQEDSAVYLCASSSRTSGRGTGELFFGEGSRLTVL.